The next 27 T cell receptor beta chains were all read from a single sample in a study of tumor-infiltrating lymphocytes in oesophageal squamous cell carcinoma. A single record per CDR3 protein comes from TCRdb applying MiXCR to the PCR reads. Among some 12,000 distinct CDR3 sequences listed, 55% were seen once. Sample: esophageal tumor tissue. The receptor set was obtained from a female donor with esophageal squamous cell carcinoma.

This rearrangement joins TRBV7-6 to TRBJ1-1, with a tentative D call TRBD1 (6 bases). Germline CDR1 is SGHVS and CDR2 is FNYEAQ. This CDR3 has 13 amino acids. The V gene lost 1 base and the J gene lost 5 bases, with 8 bases spanning the gap. For the CDR3, the DNA is TGTGCCAGCAGCTTAGGGACAGTAACTGAAGCTTTCTTT. Translating gives CASSLGTVTEAFF. Full variable domain (remainder filled in from reference TRBV7-6 and TRBJ1-1): GAGVSQSPRYKVTKRGQDVALRCDPISGHVSLYWYRQALGQGPEFLTYFNYEAQQDKSGLPNDRFSAERPEGSISTLTIQRTEQRDSAMYRCASSLGTVTEAFFGQGTRLTVV.

This clonotype was picked up a small number of times. V and J are TRBV20-1 and TRBJ2-4; a weak D match, TRBD2 (5 bases). V lost 3 bases and J 1 base, leaving 7 bases between the germline ends. The CDR3 loop spans 13 amino acids. Germline CDR1 and CDR2: DFQATT and SNEGSKA (reference sequence). CDR3 in amino acids: CSARGGAKNIQYF. DNA for the CDR3: TGCAGTGCTAGGGGCGGGGCCAAAAACATTCAGTACTTC.

In its sample, this clonotype was seen a few times. A much larger clone differs from this one at a single base, so this may be a read error. The chain couples TRBV4-2 to TRBJ2-7; maybe TRBD2 (5 bases). V lost 1 base and J lost 7, with 14 bases in between. Germline CDR1 LGHNA, CDR2 YNFKEQ. The CDR3 contains 14 residues. The CDR3 here is CASSQVGGLTEQYF. The CDR3 DNA reads as TGTGCCAGCAGCCAAGTGGGCGGGCTTACTGAGCAGTACTTC.

By frequency in the sample, this clonotype is medium-sized. The chain is built from TRBV7-6 and TRBJ2-7, with 9 bases matching TRBD1. The trim removed 3 bases at V and 0 bases at J, leaving 9 bases unmatched. CDR1 and CDR2 (germline): SGHVS, FNYEAQ. CDR3 length equals 17 residues. The chain's CDR3 is CASSFNSGTGSSYEQYF. The CDR3 bases are TGTGCCAGCAGCTTCAACTCCGGGACAGGGAGCTCCTACGAGCAGTACTTC.

This clonotype came up a few times. The chain couples TRBV7-2 to TRBJ2-5, with D perhaps TRBD2 (5 bases). Germline V gene lookup returns CDR1 SGHTA and CDR2 FQGNSA. The ends were cut back, 0 bases at V and 2 bases at J, with 13 bases in the middle. This CDR3 comprises 16 residues. CDR3 region: CASSLAWRTGQETQYF. Here the CDR3 DNA reads TGTGCCAGCAGCTTAGCGTGGAGAACGGGGCAAGAGACCCAGTACTTC.

Remarks on this clonotype: Given the absence of the conserved phenylalanine or tryptophan at the CDR3 end, a read error is likely. No DNA is shown, since the ends of the CDR3 on it are uncertain; the CDR3 is the one TCRdb lists. The chain employs TRBV10-3 and TRBJ2-7; the table gives TRBD2 as D, unverified against the DNA. In germline, CDR1 is ENHRY, CDR2 SYGVKD. Both ends counted, the CDR3 spans 15 residues. CDR3 loop: CAIRSGDAIGYTFGS.

In this sample, this clonotype turned up many times. The gene calls are TRBV7-9 and TRBJ2-1; D gene uncertain. The CDR3 loop spans 14 amino acids. V was pared by 3 bases and J by 5 bases, with 11 bases between. Per germline, CDR1 SEHNR and CDR2 FQNEAQ (reference sequence). The CDR3 nucleotides read TGTGCCAGCAGCTTGAGCGACTCAAACAATGAGCAGTTCTTC. It specifies CASSLSDSNNEQFF.

This clonotype was seen more than once but under ten times. The V gene is TRBV6-2 or TRBV6-3, the J gene TRBJ2-3, with TRBD2 matching over 12 bases. Germline-derived CDR1 and CDR2 are MNHEY and SVGEGT. V dropped 5 bases and J dropped 1; count of bases not matched to a gene: 4. This CDR3 is 16 amino acids long. This chain's CDR3 is CASSPRLAGGTDTQYF. CDR3 nucleotide sequence: TGTGCCAGCAGTCCCCGACTAGCGGGAGGCACAGATACGCAGTATTTT.

The chain couples TRBV7-4 to TRBJ2-5, with 8 positions matching TRBD1. CDR3 length: 15 amino acids. Germline CDR1 is SGHVT and CDR2 is SQSDAQ. The V gene end was trimmed by 5 bases and the J gene end by 4 bases; junction bases not matched to a gene: 9. CDR3 in DNA: TGTGCCAGCAGCCCCTCACAGGGGGGCGGAGAGACCCAGTACTTC. Residues: CASSPSQGGGETQYF.

In its sample, this clonotype was seen many times. The chain employs TRBV28 and TRBJ1-4, with TRBD1 matching 8 bases. The V and J ends lost 3 bases and 2 bases, in that order; junction bases with no gene match: 8. CDR1 and CDR2 (germline): MDHEN, SYDVKM. The CDR3 extends over 17 amino acids. The chain's CDR3 is CASSFGQGALTNEKLFF. In nucleotides, the CDR3 is TGTGCCAGCAGTTTCGGGCAGGGGGCGCTTACTAATGAAAAACTGTTTTTT.

Here the CDR3 reads CASSIIRTGSSYEQYF. The CDR3 DNA sequence: TGTGCCAGCAGTATTATAAGGACGGGAAGCTCCTACGAGCAGTACTTC. This chain links TRBV7-2 with TRBJ2-1; possibly TRBD2 for D (5 bases). The J call is doubtful: the DNA matches TRBJ2-7 better. The CDR3 runs to 16 residues. Germline loops: CDR1 SGHTA, CDR2 FQGNSA.

A remark on this clonotype: This CDR3 is missing its conserved last phenylalanine or tryptophan, likely due to a read error. Because the CDR3's place on the DNA is in doubt, the DNA is left out and the CDR3 is given as listed by TCRdb. CDR3 in amino acids: CASSFRILNYGYTFGS. The chain links TRBV28 to TRBJ2-7. 16 amino acids form the CDR3, both terminal residues included. CDR1 is MDHEN and CDR2 is SYDVKM in the germline V gene.

At least ten counts were recorded for this clonotype. Possible read error: a much larger clone is one base away. V and J are TRBV6-1 and TRBJ1-2; 7 positions agree with TRBD1. Germline V gene sequence: CDR1 MNHNS, CDR2 SASEGT. CDR3 length: 15 amino acids. The DNA for the CDR3 is TGTGCCAGCAGTCCACTGACAGGGACCAACTATGGCTACAACTTC. It is translated as CASSPLTGTNYGYNF.

This clonotype occurred many times. The chain recombines TRBV3-1 with TRBJ2-1, with 12 bases lining up with TRBD2. The V gene's germline CDR1 is LGHDT and CDR2 YNNKEL (reference sequence). The V segment lost 1 base and the J segment 0 bases; nucleotides outside the gene matches: 4. The CDR3 totals 18 residues. The CDR3 nucleotides are TGTGCCAGCAGCCAAGGACTAGCGGGGGCCGTCTCCTACAATGAGCAGTTCTTC. The encoded protein is CASSQGLAGAVSYNEQFF.

In its sample, this clonotype was seen many times. The CDR3 here is CASSLVPGDEQFF. CDR3 nucleotides: TGTGCCAGCAGCTTGGTTCCGGGTGATGAGCAGTTCTTC. V gene TRBV5-6 combines with J gene TRBJ2-1; D is unresolved. The germline V gene encodes CDR1 SGHDT and CDR2 YYEEEE. The CDR3 loop spans 13 amino acids. V dropped 0 bases and J dropped 8 bases, with 9 bases sitting between them.

This chain uses TRBV12-3 or TRBV12-4 with TRBJ1-3; 7 bases map to TRBD1. The CDR3 length is 17 residues. With V trimmed by 0 bases and J by 0 bases, 5 bases remained unmatched. This chain's CDR3 is CASSLALTGNSGNTIYF. In nucleotides, the CDR3 is TGTGCCAGCAGTTTAGCCCTGACAGGGAACTCTGGAAACACCATATATTTT.

This clonotype has a single count. The chain recombines TRBV12-3 or TRBV12-4 with TRBJ2-1; the match to TRBD1 covers 8 bases. CDR3 size: 15 residues. The ends lost 3 bases at V and 9 bases at J; junction bases unmatched: 10. CDR3 sequence (DNA): TGTGCCAGCAGTTTGGGCCAGGGGGCTCGGAGTGAGCAGTTCTTC. Translation gives CASSLGQGARSEQFF.

The chain uses TRBV5-6 and TRBJ2-2; TRBD2 aligns across 9 bases. Germline V gene lookup returns CDR1 SGHDT and CDR2 YYEEEE. This CDR3 has 17 residues. V lost 2 bases to trimming and J lost 2 bases; unmatched junction nucleotides: 7. This CDR3 reads CASSFQVAGVNTGELFF. In DNA, the CDR3 is TGTGCCAGCAGCTTCCAGGTAGCGGGGGTTAACACCGGGGAGCTGTTTTTT.

This clonotype was seen more than once but under ten times. CDR3 protein: CASSPYTGGSNEKLFF. The CDR3 coding sequence is TGTGCCAGCAGCCCGTATACAGGGGGCAGTAATGAAAAACTGTTTTTT. This chain uses TRBV3-1 with TRBJ1-4; TRBD1 matches at 9 bases. Per germline, CDR1 LGHDT and CDR2 YNNKEL (reference sequence). The CDR3 contains 16 residues. With V trimmed by 4 bases and J by 4 bases, 7 bases remained unmatched.

J is TRBJ2-1 and V is TRBV7-2, with 11 positions matching TRBD2. Matching the DNA end better, TRBJ2-5 makes the J call doubtful. Germline V gene lookup returns CDR1 SGHTA and CDR2 FQGNSA. This CDR3 comprises 17 residues. CDR3 region: CASIHTRTSGGSGTQYF. Here the CDR3 DNA reads TGTGCCAGCATTCACACTCGAACTAGCGGGGGATCTGGGACCCAGTACTTC.

The rearrangement joins TRBV7-2 to TRBJ2-7, with 9 bases that match TRBD2. Judging by the DNA end, TRBJ2-1 fits better; the J call may be wrong. The CDR3 has 17 amino acids. CDR1 and CDR2 (germline): SGHTA, FQGNSA. The CDR3 DNA sequence: TGTGCCAGCAGCTTAGTCTCTAGCGGGATCTCCTACAATGAGCAGTTCTTC. This translates into CASSLVSSGISYNEQFF.

This clonotype ranks as medium-sized. The chain is built from TRBV11-2 and TRBJ2-3; D not resolved. V lost 6 bases and J lost 4, with 5 bases in between. Germline V gene data show CDR1 as SGHAT and CDR2 as FQNNGV. The CDR3 runs to 11 residues. The CDR3 here is CASRYSDTQYF. The CDR3 DNA is TGTGCCAGCAGATATTCAGATACGCAGTATTTT.

This clonotype has a handful of counts. V gene TRBV7-8 combines with J gene TRBJ2-1; unclear D gene. The CDR3 extends over 17 amino acids. With 4 bases removed from V and 1 base from J, the gap between germline ends came to 17 bases. CDR1 and CDR2 from the germline V gene are SGHVS and FQNEAQ. Here the CDR3 DNA reads TGTGCCAGCAGCTATCTGGCCCAACATGGTTCCTACAATGAGCAGTTCTTC. This sequence encodes CASSYLAQHGSYNEQFF.

The CDR3: CASSYRVAGANVLTF. CDR3 sequence (DNA): TGTGCCAGCAGTTACAGGGTCGCCGGGGCCAACGTCCTGACTTTC. The V gene is TRBV6-2 or TRBV6-3, the J gene TRBJ2-6, with D unresolved. Germline V lookup: CDR1 MNHEY, CDR2 SVGEGT. V lost 2 bases and J lost 4, with 9 bases in between. The CDR3 is made up of 15 amino acids.

V usage is TRBV6-6 and J usage is TRBJ2-4; D is perhaps TRBD2 (6 bases). The DNA end is a closer match to TRBJ2-7, so the J assignment may be wrong. Germline-derived CDR1 and CDR2 are MNHNY and SVGAGI (reference sequence). This CDR3 comprises 15 residues. The chain's CDR3 is CASSYGAGRPYEQYF. The CDR3 nucleotides are TGTGCCAGCAGTTACGGAGCGGGCCGTCCCTACGAGCAGTACTTC.

This clonotype was counted only a few times. The chain uses TRBV7-8 and TRBJ2-7, with 7 bases fitting TRBD1. Germline V gene sequence: CDR1 SGHVS, CDR2 FQNEAQ. The CDR3 has 16 amino acids. Losses at the gene ends were 0 bases for V and 0 bases for J; bases not matched to a gene: 5. The CDR3: CASSLATGAFSYEQYF. The DNA for the CDR3 is TGTGCCAGCAGCTTAGCAACAGGGGCCTTCTCCTACGAGCAGTACTTC.

The chain recombines TRBV10-2 with TRBJ2-6, with D possibly matching TRBD2 (6 bases). With the DNA end fitting TRBJ2-1 better, the J assignment may be wrong. CDR3 length equals 12 residues. The germline gives CDR1 WSHSY, CDR2 SAAADI. The CDR3 region is CATIAPGDEQFF. CDR3 in DNA: TGCGCCACTATAGCACCGGGGGATGAGCAGTTCTTC.